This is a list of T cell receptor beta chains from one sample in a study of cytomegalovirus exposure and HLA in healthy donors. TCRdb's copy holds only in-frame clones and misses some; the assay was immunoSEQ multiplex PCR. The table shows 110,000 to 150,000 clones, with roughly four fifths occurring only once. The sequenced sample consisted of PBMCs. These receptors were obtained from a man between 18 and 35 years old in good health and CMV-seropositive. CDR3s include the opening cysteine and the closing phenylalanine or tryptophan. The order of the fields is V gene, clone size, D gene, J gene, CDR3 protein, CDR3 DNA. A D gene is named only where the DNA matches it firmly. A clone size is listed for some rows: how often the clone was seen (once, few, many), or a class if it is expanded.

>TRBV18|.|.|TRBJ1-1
CASSRTLGQRNTEAFF
TGTGCCAGCTCACGGACTCTCGGACAGAGGAACACTGAAGCTTTCTTT
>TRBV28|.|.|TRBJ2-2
CASSLMVGPGLFF
TGTGCCAGCAGTTTGATGGTGGGTCCGGGTCTGTTTTTT
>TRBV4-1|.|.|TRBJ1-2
CASSQDLYPKQPGYTF
TGCGCCAGCAGCCAAGATCTTTATCCTAAACAGCCTGGCTACACCTTC
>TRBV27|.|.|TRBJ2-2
CASSPRGSGTGELFF
TGTGCCAGCAGTCCGAGGGGGTCAGGCACCGGGGAGCTGTTTTTT
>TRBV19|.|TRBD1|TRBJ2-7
CASSPSRDRAAEQYF
TGTGCCAGTAGTCCCTCCCGGGACAGGGCCGCCGAGCAGTACTTC
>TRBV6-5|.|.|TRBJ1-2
CASSDSGNYGYTF
TGTGCCAGCAGTGATTCAGGGAACTATGGCTACACCTTC
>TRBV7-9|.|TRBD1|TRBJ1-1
CASSQQGPTEAFF
TGTGCCAGCAGTCAACAGGGGCCCACTGAAGCTTTCTTT
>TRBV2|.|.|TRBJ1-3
CASRPSEQAREQF
TGTGCCAGCAGGCCGTCAGAGCAGGCCAGAGAACAGTTT
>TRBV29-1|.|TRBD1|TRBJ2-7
CSAVSRDRVYEQYF
TGCAGCGCCGTATCCCGGGACAGGGTCTACGAGCAGTACTTC
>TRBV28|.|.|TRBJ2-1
CAIVPSGTYNEQFF
TGTGCCATAGTCCCGTCCGGTACGTACAATGAGCAGTTCTTC
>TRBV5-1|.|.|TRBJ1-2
CASSLAGEPIEGYTF
TGCGCCAGCAGCTTGGCGGGGGAACCTATCGAAGGCTACACCTTC
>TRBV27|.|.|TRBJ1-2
CASSLGPEYGYTF
TGTGCCAGCAGTTTAGGGCCAGAATATGGCTACACCTTC
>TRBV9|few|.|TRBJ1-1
CASSGGHLGAFF
TGTGCCAGCAGCGGGGGACACCTGGGGGCTTTCTTT
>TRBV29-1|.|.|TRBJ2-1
CSVDLYNEQFF
TGCAGCGTTGACCTGTACAATGAGCAGTTCTTC
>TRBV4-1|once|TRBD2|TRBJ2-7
CASSQEEREVYEQYF
TGCGCCAGCAGCCAAGAGGAGCGGGAGGTTTACGAGCAGTACTTC
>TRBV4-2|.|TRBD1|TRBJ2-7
CASRLTGAGYEQYF
TGTGCCAGCAGACTCACAGGGGCCGGCTACGAGCAGTACTTC
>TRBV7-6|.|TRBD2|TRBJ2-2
CASSLLVPVPAGKLFF
TGTGCCAGCAGCTTATTGGTGCCAGTACCAGCGGGGAAGCTGTTTTTT
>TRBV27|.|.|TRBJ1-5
CASSAREADQPQHF
TGTGCCAGCAGTGCCAGGGAGGCGGATCAGCCCCAGCATTTT
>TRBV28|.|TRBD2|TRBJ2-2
CASSLSLAGGTGELFF
TGTGCCAGCAGTTTATCGCTAGCGGGAGGTACCGGGGAGCTGTTTTTT
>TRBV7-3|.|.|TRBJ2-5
CASSLTYQETQYF
TGTGCCAGCAGCTTAACCTACCAAGAGACCCAGTACTTC
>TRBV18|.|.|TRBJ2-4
CASSPRAGEGGSKNIQYF
TGTGCCAGCTCACCCCGAGCGGGAGAAGGGGGCTCCAAAAACATTCAGTACTTC
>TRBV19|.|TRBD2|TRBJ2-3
CASSVGIAGLSTDTQYF
TGTGCCAGTAGTGTGGGCATAGCGGGACTAAGCACAGATACGCAGTATTTT
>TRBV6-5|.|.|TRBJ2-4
CASSSGAKNIQYF
TGTGCCAGCAGTTCCGGAGCCAAAAACATTCAGTACTTC
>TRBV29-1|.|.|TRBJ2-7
CSVEKTGSREQYF
TGCAGCGTTGAAAAAACAGGGAGTAGAGAGCAGTACTTC
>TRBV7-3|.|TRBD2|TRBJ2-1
CASPGLTYNEQFF
TGTGCCAGCCCGGGACTAACTTACAATGAGCAGTTCTTC
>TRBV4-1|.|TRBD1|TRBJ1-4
CASSQISTGDEKLFF
TGCGCCAGCAGCCAAATTTCGACAGGGGACGAAAAACTGTTTTTT
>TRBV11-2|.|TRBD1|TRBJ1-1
CASSFPVGQGSYEAFF
TGTGCCAGCAGCTTCCCCGTGGGACAGGGGAGCTATGAAGCTTTCTTT
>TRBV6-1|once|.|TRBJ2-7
CASSAKRSVIEQYF
TGTGCCAGCAGTGCGAAGCGTTCGGTTATCGAGCAGTACTTC
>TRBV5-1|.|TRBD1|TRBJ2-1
CASSSTGGGNEQFF
TGCGCCAGCAGCTCGACAGGGGGCGGGAATGAGCAGTTCTTC
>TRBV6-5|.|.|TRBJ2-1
CASSYGGADYNEQFF
TGTGCCAGCAGTTACGGCGGCGCGGACTACAATGAGCAGTTCTTC
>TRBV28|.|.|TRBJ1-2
CASSFGSYGYTF
TGTGCCAGCAGTTTTGGCAGCTATGGCTACACCTTC
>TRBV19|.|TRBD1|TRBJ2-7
CASSIDGPGGSYEQYF
TGTGCCAGTAGTATAGATGGGCCAGGGGGATCCTACGAGCAGTACTTC
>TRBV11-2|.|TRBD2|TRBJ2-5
CASSLDPGGGETQYF
TGTGCCAGCAGCTTAGATCCGGGGGGAGGCGAGACCCAGTACTTC
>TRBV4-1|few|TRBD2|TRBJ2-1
CASSQDWSSGSGEQFF
TGCGCCAGCAGCCAAGATTGGTCTAGCGGGAGCGGTGAGCAGTTCTTC
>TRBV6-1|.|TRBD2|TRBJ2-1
CASSGASGTYNEQFF
TGTGCCAGCAGTGGAGCCAGCGGGACCTACAATGAGCAGTTCTTC
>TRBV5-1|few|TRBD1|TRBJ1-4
CASSSTGGGEKLFF
TGCGCCAGCAGCTCGACAGGGGGAGGTGAAAAACTGTTTTTT